The TCR beta chain under discussion was sequenced for a study of T cells expressing NK-cell markers. In the study overall: Sorted CD3+CD56+NKG2C+, CD3+CD56+NKG2C- and CD3+CD56-NKG2C+ T cells provided the TCR beta repertoires.

Study-wide findings and caveats: Dominant NKG2C+ clonotypes in 5 or 6 donors made up about 1.0-8% of CD8+ T cells.

Remarks on this clonotype: The antigen remains undetermined.

Germline CDR1 reads DFQATT; CDR2 reads SNEGSKA (reference sequence). This CDR3 spans 14 amino acids. Reprocessing the 5' RACE reads, TCRdb reports a single entry for every CDR3 protein and omits DNA. Its table records a few hundred thousand distinct CDR3 sequences. Material: blood T cells: a sorted CD56 or NKG2C T cell subset, CD4+ or CD8+ T cells, or bulk PBMC T cells (not recorded which). The chain combines TRBV20-1 with TRBJ2-1; TCRdb lists TRBD2, though no DNA is available to test this call. This TCR was sampled from a man aged 18 to 35 in good health. The CDR3 sequence is CSARASGRYNEQFF.